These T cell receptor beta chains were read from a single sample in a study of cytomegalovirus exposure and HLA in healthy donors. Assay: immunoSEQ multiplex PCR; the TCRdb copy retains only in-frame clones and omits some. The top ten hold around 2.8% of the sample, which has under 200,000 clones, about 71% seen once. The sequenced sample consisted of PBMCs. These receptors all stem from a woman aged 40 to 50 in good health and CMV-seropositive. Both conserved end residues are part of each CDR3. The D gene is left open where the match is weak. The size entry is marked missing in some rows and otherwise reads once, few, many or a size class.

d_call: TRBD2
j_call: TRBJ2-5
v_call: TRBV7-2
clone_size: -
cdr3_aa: CASRRGTSGGETQYF
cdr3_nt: TGTGCCAGCAGGCGCGGGACTAGCGGGGGGGAGACCCAGTACTTC

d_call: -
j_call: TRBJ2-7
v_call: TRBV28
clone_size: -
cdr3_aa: CASLSRSSHEQYF
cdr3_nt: TGTGCCAGCTTGAGTCGGTCCTCACACGAGCAGTACTTC

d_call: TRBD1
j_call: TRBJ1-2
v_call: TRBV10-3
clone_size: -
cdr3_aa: CAIRRQGTNYGYTF
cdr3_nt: TGTGCCATCAGGAGACAGGGGACTAACTATGGCTACACCTTC

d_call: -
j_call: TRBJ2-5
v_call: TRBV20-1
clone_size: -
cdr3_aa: CSAVRQETQYF
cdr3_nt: TGCAGTGCCGTCCGTCAAGAGACCCAGTACTTC

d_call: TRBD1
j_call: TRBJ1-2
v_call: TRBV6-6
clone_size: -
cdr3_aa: CASSFSRTGDNYGYTF
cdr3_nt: TGTGCCAGCAGCTTCTCCCGGACAGGAGATAACTATGGCTACACCTTC

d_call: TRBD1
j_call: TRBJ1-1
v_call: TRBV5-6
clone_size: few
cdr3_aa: CASSPTDRYTEAFF
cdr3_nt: TGTGCCAGCAGCCCGACGGACAGGTACACTGAAGCTTTCTTT

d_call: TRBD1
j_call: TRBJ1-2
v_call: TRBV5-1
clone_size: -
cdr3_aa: CASSPGTGGLVGYGYTF
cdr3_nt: TGCGCCAGCAGCCCCGGGACAGGGGGCCTCGTTGGATATGGCTACACCTTC

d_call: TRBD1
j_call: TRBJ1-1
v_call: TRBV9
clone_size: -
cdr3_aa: CASSVAGGNTEAFF
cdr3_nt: TGTGCCAGCAGCGTTGCAGGGGGGAACACTGAAGCTTTCTTT

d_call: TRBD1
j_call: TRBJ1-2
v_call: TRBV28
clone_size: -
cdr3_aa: CASTLTGEAYGYTF
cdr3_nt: TGTGCCAGCACCTTGACAGGGGAGGCCTATGGCTACACCTTC

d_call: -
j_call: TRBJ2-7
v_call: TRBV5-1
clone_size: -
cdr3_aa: CASSLDSLTYEQYF
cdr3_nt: TGCGCCAGCAGCTTGGACTCTCTAACCTACGAGCAGTACTTC

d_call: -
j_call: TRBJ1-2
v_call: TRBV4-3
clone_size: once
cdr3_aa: CASSPKDIGPNYGYPF
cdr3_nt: TGCGCCAGCAGCCCAAAAGATATAGGTCCTAACTATGGCTACCCCTTC

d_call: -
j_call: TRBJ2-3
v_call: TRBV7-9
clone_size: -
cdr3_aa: CASSARLAEKDTQYF
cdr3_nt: TGTGCCAGCAGCGCCCGCTTAGCGGAGAAAGATACGCAGTATTTT

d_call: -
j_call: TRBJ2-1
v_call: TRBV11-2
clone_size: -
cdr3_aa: CATSRDSAYNEQFF
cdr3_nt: TGTGCCACCAGCAGAGACTCCGCCTACAATGAGCAGTTCTTC

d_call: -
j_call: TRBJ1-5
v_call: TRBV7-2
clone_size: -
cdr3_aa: CASSLAKGGNQPQHF
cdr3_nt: TGTGCCAGCAGCTTAGCCAAGGGAGGCAATCAGCCCCAGCATTTT

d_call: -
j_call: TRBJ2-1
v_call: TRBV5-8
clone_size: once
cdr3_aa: CASSLEDWSRLHNEQFF
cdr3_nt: TGTGCCAGCAGCTTGGAGGACTGGAGCCGCCTTCACAATGAGCAGTTCTTC

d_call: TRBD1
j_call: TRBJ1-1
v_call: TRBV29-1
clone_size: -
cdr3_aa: CSVPTDRKAFF
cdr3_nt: TGCAGCGTCCCGACGGACAGGAAAGCTTTCTTT

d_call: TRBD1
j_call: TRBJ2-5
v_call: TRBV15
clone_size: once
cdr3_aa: CATSRDRQGSETQYF
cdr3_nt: TGTGCCACCAGCAGAGACCGACAGGGTAGCGAGACCCAGTACTTC